What follows is one T cell receptor (beta chain) and its context. CDR1 PRHDT and CDR2 FYEKMQ come from the germline V gene (reference sequence). Trimming shortened V by 3 bases and J by 8 bases, and 13 bases separated the two germline ends. The CDR3 sequence is 14 residues long. Libraries were prepared by immunoSEQ multiplex PCR; TCRdb keeps only in-frame clonotypes and omits some of them. The data show some 330,000 clones, 92% seen once. These data come from a study of blood T cell repertoires in COVID-19. Overall study: Material from acute and convalescent COVID-19 was sourced from the United States, Italy and Spain. PBMCs, B-cell-depleted T cells, or T cells provided the cDNA or gDNA that made up the material.

The receptor's source is a woman in her twenties or thirties who had recovered from COVID-19. V gene TRBV13 combines with J gene TRBJ1-4, with D unresolved. The sequencing sample was made of PBMCs or T cells enriched from blood (not recorded which). CDR3 nucleotides: TGTGCCAGCAGCTTGGGAGGCGCGAGGGAAAAACTGTTTTTT. Translating it yields CASSLGGAREKLFF.